The text below deals with one T cell receptor beta chain. This CDR3 spans 13 amino acids. V gave up 0 bases and J gave up 8 bases, with 10 bases separating them. The sample originates from a study of T-cell memory formation after mild COVID-19. As for the study in general: TCR clusters largely stayed donor specific.

Constant-segment primers were used for 5'RACE, and the resulting TCR alpha and TCR beta cDNA libraries carried sample barcodes and UMIs. TCRdb called the 5' RACE reads again in MiXCR, with one record for every CDR3 protein. The sample yields under 150,000 distinct CDR3 sequences, roughly 15% seen once. Input material: PBMCs or a T cell subset sorted from them (not recorded which). The chain carries TRBV12-3 or TRBV12-4 and TRBJ1-2, with D possibly TRBD1 on 5 matching bases. The receptor was derived from an adult woman who had mild COVID-19 (a few samples of this study predate the infection). Cell type and time point are not known. For the CDR3, the DNA is TGTGCCAGCAGTTTAGCGCTTGGGGACGGCTACACCTTC. The encoded protein is CASSLALGDGYTF.